One and the same sample provided the 21 T cell receptor beta chains below, sequenced in a study of human T cells and chemical hapten exposure. Via MiXCR, TCRdb re-called the RACE reads, giving one row per CDR3 protein. The sample consists of roughly 380,000 distinct CDR3 sequences, less than 6.5% of them appearing once. As for time point: pre-sensitization, week 0. Sample treatment: therapeutic diphenylcyclopropenone sensitization with weekly scalp DPC. The source material was whole blood, sampled in connection with sensitization to the hapten diphenylcyclopropenone (DPC). The source of these receptors is a woman aged 45-65 years with alopecia areata. Some clones in this sample may be carry-over from other donors' samples.

This clonotype was observed many times. This chain links TRBV29-1 with TRBJ1-1; D unclear. This CDR3 is 12 amino acids long. The V end lost 8 bases, the J end lost 1 base, and 11 bases lay between the germline ends. Germline CDR1 reads SQVTM; CDR2 reads ANQGSEA. The CDR3 here is CSLDGQNTEAFF. The CDR3 nucleotides read TGCAGCCTCGACGGTCAGAACACTGAAGCTTTCTTT.

This clonotype was seen only a few times. This rearrangement joins TRBV14 to TRBJ2-7; D call uncertain. Germline values: CDR1 SGHDN, CDR2 FVKESK. V was pared by 0 bases and J by 7 bases, with 7 bases between. The CDR3 contains 12 residues. The CDR3 loop reads CASSQDLREQYF. Written as DNA, the CDR3 is TGTGCCAGCAGCCAAGATCTGAGGGAGCAGTACTTC.

This clonotype was observed many times. The rearrangement joins TRBV12-3 or TRBV12-4 to TRBJ1-1; the D is unclear. V lost 1 base, J lost 0 bases, and 6 bases lay in between. CDR3 length: 14 amino acids. CDR3 in amino acids: CASSLDRLNTEAFF. The CDR3 nucleotides are TGTGCCAGCAGTTTAGACAGATTGAACACTGAAGCTTTCTTT.

This clonotype was detected many times. The CDR3 nucleotides are TGTGCCAGCAGCTTGGCCGCGGATAGCAATCAGCCCCAGCATTTT. This codes for CASSLAADSNQPQHF. V usage is TRBV5-6 and J usage is TRBJ1-5; D gene uncertain. V was pared by 0 bases and J by 0 bases, with 7 bases between. CDR1 and CDR2 (germline): SGHDT, YYEEEE. This CDR3 spans 15 amino acids. The whole variable domain, filled in from reference TRBV5-6 and TRBJ1-5, reads DAGVTQSPTHLIKTRGQQVTLRCSPKSGHDTVSWYQQALGQGPQFIFQYYEEEERQRGNFPDRFSGHQFPNYSSELNVNALLLGDSALYLCASSLAADSNQPQHFGDGTRLSIL.

V and J are TRBV6-5 and TRBJ2-5; no clear D. This CDR3 is 14 amino acids long. Per germline, CDR1 MNHEY and CDR2 SVGAGI. The V gene lost 5 bases and the J gene lost 2 bases, with 12 bases spanning the gap. CDR3 in amino acids: CASSLDGLQETQYF. The CDR3 DNA reads TGTGCCAGCAGTCTGGATGGGCTACAAGAGACCCAGTACTTC.

This clonotype was found a few times. This chain joins TRBV5-5 and TRBJ1-5; 10 nucleotides match TRBD1. The trim removed 0 bases at V and 13 bases at J, leaving 1 base unmatched. From germline, CDR1 is SGHKS and CDR2 YYEKEE (reference sequence). This CDR3 region has 12 residues. This CDR3 is CASSLEGQGQHF. CDR3 DNA sequence: TGTGCCAGCAGCTTGGAGGGACAGGGGCAGCATTTT.

This clonotype was counted at least ten times. In nucleotides, the CDR3 is TGTGCCAGCAGCGCACTGACAGGGGGTGGTGAAAAACTGTTTTTT. Its translation is CASSALTGGGEKLFF. The chain couples TRBV9 to TRBJ1-4, with TRBD1 matching 9 bases. The V gene end was trimmed by 3 bases and the J gene end by 7 bases; junction bases not matched to a gene: 7. The CDR3 contains 15 residues. From germline, CDR1 is SGDLS and CDR2 YYNGEE.

The chain employs TRBV3-1 and TRBJ1-2; possibly TRBD1 for D (6 bases). Germline V gives CDR1 LGHDT, CDR2 YNNKEL (reference sequence). V was shortened by 0 bases and J by 4 bases, with 12 bases between the two germline ends. This CDR3 has 15 residues. CDR3 sequence: CASSQDPGESYGYTF. CDR3 nucleotides: TGTGCCAGCAGCCAAGATCCAGGGGAGAGCTATGGCTACACCTTC.

The rearrangement joins TRBV7-9 to TRBJ2-1; no firm D call. CDR1 is SEHNR and CDR2 is FQNEAQ in the germline V gene (reference sequence). This CDR3 has 11 amino acids. The V end lost 5 bases, the J end lost 10 bases, and 9 bases lay between the germline ends. The CDR3 DNA sequence: TGTGCCAGCAGCGAGACCGAGGAGCAGTTCTTC. The encoded protein is CASSETEEQFF. The complete variable domain, with remaining parts taken from reference TRBV7-9 and TRBJ2-1, reads DTGVSQNPRHKITKRGQNVTFRCDPISEHNRLYWYRQTLGQGPEFLTYFQNEAQLEKSRLLSDRFSAERPKGSFSTLEIQRTEQGDSAMYLCASSETEEQFFGPGTRLTVL.

This chain connects TRBV28 to TRBJ1-1; no firm D call. Trimming took 11 bases from V and 0 from J, leaving 13 bases between them. The CDR3 extends over 13 amino acids. Germline CDR1 and CDR2: MDHEN and SYDVKM. CDR3 protein: CAGSRGMNTEAFF. CDR3 sequence (DNA): TGTGCCGGGTCAAGAGGGATGAACACTGAAGCTTTCTTT. The full variable domain, in which reference TRBV28 and TRBJ1-1 provide the parts outside the CDR3, is DVKVTQSSRYLVKRTGEKVFLECVQDMDHENMFWYRQDPGLGLRLIYFSYDVKMKEKGDIPEGYSVSREKKERFSLILESASTNQTSMYLCAGSRGMNTEAFFGQGTRLTVV.

In its sample, this clonotype was seen many times. The chain uses TRBV5-1 and TRBJ2-3; either TRBD1 or TRBD2 may fit D (5 bases each). The CDR3 runs to 14 residues. Trimming stripped 10 bases from V and 3 bases from J, with 18 bases between. CDR1 SGHRS and CDR2 YFSETQ come from the germline V gene. The CDR3 coding sequence is TGCGCCGGAGCCCGGGACGGCCTGACAGATACGCAGTATTTT. Translating it yields CAGARDGLTDTQYF. Based on the CDR3 plus reference TRBV5-1 and TRBJ2-3, the full variable domain is KAGVTQTPRYLIKTRGQQVTLSCSPISGHRSVSWYQQTPGQGLQFLFEYFSETQRNKGNFPGRFSGRQFSNSRSEMNVSTLELGDSALYLCAGARDGLTDTQYFGPGTRLTVL.

DNA of the CDR3: TGTGCCAGCAGTATGGCGGGAGATACGCAGTATTTT. Amino acid sequence: CASSMAGDTQYF. This chain connects TRBV27 to TRBJ2-3, with D tentatively TRBD2 (5 bases). Looked up from germline, CDR1 is MNHEY and CDR2 is SMNVEV (reference sequence). The CDR3 totals 12 residues. V gave up 5 bases and J gave up 5 bases, with 8 bases separating them.

This clonotype was recorded at least ten times. This chain connects TRBV7-9 to TRBJ2-5; D remains unclear. V gave up 5 bases and J gave up 4 bases, with 5 bases separating them. This CDR3 region has 11 residues. Germline-derived CDR1 and CDR2 are SEHNR and FQNEAQ (reference sequence). This CDR3 reads CASSDRETQYF. The CDR3 DNA sequence: TGTGCCAGCAGCGACCGAGAGACCCAGTACTTC.

This clonotype was counted a few times. The chain couples TRBV27 to TRBJ2-1; no clear D. The V gene lost 3 bases and the J gene lost 4 bases, with 13 bases spanning the gap. Germline V CDR1 and CDR2: MNHEY, SMNVEV (reference sequence). The CDR3 is 15 amino acids. The DNA for the CDR3 is TGTGCCAGCAGTTTGTCTCCCATGATATACAATGAGCAGTTCTTC. Residues: CASSLSPMIYNEQFF.

This clonotype has only a few counts. The chain employs TRBV20-1 and TRBJ2-3; unclear D gene. This CDR3 spans 13 amino acids. The germline V gene has CDR1 DFQATT and CDR2 SNEGSKA (reference sequence). V lost 1 base to trimming and J lost 1 base, with 6 bases between them. This CDR3 reads CSARVRGTDTQYF. The DNA for the CDR3 is TGCAGTGCTAGAGTTCGAGGCACAGATACGCAGTATTTT.

In its sample, this clonotype was seen many times. This sequence joins TRBV5-1 and TRBJ2-7, with 8 positions matching TRBD1. The CDR3 is 13 amino acids. Germline assignment: CDR1 SGHRS and CDR2 YFSETQ. V gave up 4 bases and J gave up 2 bases; unmatched junction bases: 2. The CDR3 DNA follows: TGCGCCAGCAGCACGGACAGGGCCTACGAGCAGTACTTC. This sequence encodes CASSTDRAYEQYF.

About this clonotype: A read error may explain this, as a much larger clone is one base away. The CDR3 protein is CASSHGTGGNQPQHF. In DNA form, the CDR3 reads TGTGCCAGCAGCCACGGGACAGGGGGCAATCAGCCCCAGCATTTT. V is TRBV4-2 and J is TRBJ1-5, with 10 bases fitting TRBD1. After removal of 3 bases from V and 2 bases from J, the junction contained 1 base not matched to a gene. CDR1 and CDR2 from the germline V gene are LGHNA and YNFKEQ. The CDR3 runs 15 residues.

This clonotype was found many times. This chain connects TRBV6-6 to TRBJ2-3; D might be TRBD1 (6 bases). Trimming pared 7 bases from V and 1 base from J, leaving 15 bases between. The CDR3 contains 15 residues. Germline CDR1 is MNHNY and CDR2 is SVGAGI (reference sequence). The CDR3 region is CASTMTGLGTDTQYF. The DNA for the CDR3 is TGTGCCAGCACCATGACAGGTCTGGGCACAGATACGCAGTATTTT.

The V gene is TRBV10-3, the J gene TRBJ2-1; the match to TRBD2 covers 9 bases. V lost 4 bases and J lost 3; bases outside the gene matches: 4. Germline CDR1 ENHRY, CDR2 SYGVKD. The CDR3 spans 15 residues. DNA of the CDR3: TGTGCCATCAGTGGGTCTAGCGGGGACTACAATGAGCAGTTCTTC. Its translation: CAISGSSGDYNEQFF.

The table lists this clonotype with a few counts. This sequence joins TRBV3-1 and TRBJ2-7; 9 bases are a match to TRBD1. With V trimmed by 2 bases and J by 6 bases, 8 bases remained unmatched. Per the germline V gene, CDR1 is LGHDT and CDR2 is YNNKEL (reference sequence). This CDR3 has 15 amino acids. Here the CDR3 DNA reads TGTGCCAGCAGCCAAAACCCGGGACAGGGTGGCGAGCAGTACTTC. This translates into CASSQNPGQGGEQYF.

This clonotype was found many times. The chain employs TRBV29-1 and TRBJ1-2; 7 bases are shared with TRBD1. The V and J ends lost 6 bases and 8 bases, in that order; junction bases with no gene match: 12. Germline loops: CDR1 SQVTM, CDR2 ANQGSEA. This CDR3 has 13 amino acids. The CDR3 region is CSVVSGGRGGYTF. The CDR3 region has the DNA TGCAGCGTGGTCTCAGGGGGGAGAGGCGGCTACACCTTC.